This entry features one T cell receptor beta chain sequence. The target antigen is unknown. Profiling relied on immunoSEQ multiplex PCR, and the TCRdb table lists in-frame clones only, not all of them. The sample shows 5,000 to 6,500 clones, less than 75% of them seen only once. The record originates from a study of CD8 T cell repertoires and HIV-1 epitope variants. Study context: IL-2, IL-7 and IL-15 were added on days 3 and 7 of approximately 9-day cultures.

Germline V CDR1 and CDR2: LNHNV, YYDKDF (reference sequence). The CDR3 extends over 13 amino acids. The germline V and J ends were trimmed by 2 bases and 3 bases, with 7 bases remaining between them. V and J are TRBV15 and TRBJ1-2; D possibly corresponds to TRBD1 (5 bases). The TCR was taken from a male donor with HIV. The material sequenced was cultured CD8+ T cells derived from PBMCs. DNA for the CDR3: TGTGCCACCAGCAGACGGGGGGACTATGGCTACACCTTC. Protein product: CATSRRGDYGYTF.